These 25 T cell receptor beta chains originate from one sample sequenced in a study of graft-versus-host responses after intestinal transplantation. Generated by immunoSEQ multiplex PCR, the TCRdb table keeps only in-frame clones and is missing some. The table records tens of thousands of clones, 75% to 95% of them present only once. This material consisted of PBMCs, taken around 320 days after intestinal transplant. These receptor sequences come from a human patient who received an intestinal transplant, so some T cells may come from the graft donor.

In regard to this clone: One end of the junction fails to match germline, which may point to a read error. The chain employs TRBV4-1 and TRBJ2-7; D may be TRBD1 (6 bases). Germline-derived CDR1 and CDR2 are MGHRA and YSYEKL. This CDR3 has 14 residues. The CDR3 sequence: CASSQGHRDYEQYF. The CDR3 region has the DNA TGTGCCAGCAGCCAAGGCCACAGGGACTACGAGCAGTACTTC.

V is TRBV12-5 and J is TRBJ2-5; D might be TRBD1 (6 bases). The J call is uncertain, as TRBJ2-7 better fits the DNA end. CDR3 size: 15 residues. The V gene's germline CDR1 is LGHNT and CDR2 FRNRAP. CDR3 region: CASGVGQPATYEQYF. The CDR3 region has the DNA TGTGCTAGTGGTGTAGGACAGCCGGCCACCTACGAGCAGTACTTC.

The gene calls are TRBV6-1 and TRBJ2-7; TRBD2 aligns across 13 bases. The CDR3 length is 14 residues. The junction had 4 bases not matched to a gene; V was cut back by 7 bases and J by 4 bases. The germline V gene has CDR1 MNHNS and CDR2 SASEGT. CDR3: CASIRTSGSYEQYF. The CDR3 bases are TGTGCCAGCATTCGGACTAGCGGGAGTTACGAGCAGTACTTC.

For the CDR3, the DNA is TGTGCCAGCAGTCCGCCCATGGGTGGCTACACCTTC. It specifies CASSPPMGGYTF. V and J are TRBV6-1 and TRBJ1-2, with D unclear. The CDR3 sequence is 12 residues long. V was cut by 5 bases and J by 7 bases, with 11 bases left in between. The germline CDR1 and CDR2 sequences are MNHNS and SASEGT.

The rearrangement joins TRBV28 to TRBJ2-5; unclear D gene. This CDR3 region has 13 residues. Germline assignment: CDR1 MDHEN and CDR2 SYDVKM. The V end was cut by 2 bases, the J end by 4 bases, with 8 bases between. The CDR3 DNA follows: TGTGCCAGCAGTTTACTTCCGTTAGAGACCCAGTACTTC. Translated: CASSLLPLETQYF.

The rearrangement joins TRBV4-1 to TRBJ2-3, with D possibly being TRBD2 (5 bases). The CDR3 has 18 amino acids. Trimming left V 2 bases short and J 2 bases short, with 20 bases between. Germline CDR1 reads MGHRA; CDR2 reads YSYEKL. CDR3 in amino acids: CASSQPNKDLRNTDTQYF. The CDR3 DNA sequence: TGCGCCAGCAGCCAACCGAACAAGGACTTACGGAACACAGATACGCAGTATTTT.

This clone has a single count. The chain couples TRBV6-5 to TRBJ2-1, with a weak D call TRBD2 (6 bases). The CDR3 loop spans 13 amino acids. The V gene's germline CDR1 is MNHEY and CDR2 SVGAGI. Deletions cut 5 bases from V and 13 bases from J, with 18 bases between. Here the CDR3 reads CASSTGLVGAQFF. CDR3 sequence (DNA): TGTGCCAGCAGTACGGGACTTGTGGGCGCCCAGTTCTTC.

The rearrangement uses TRBV4-2 and TRBJ2-1; 12 bases match TRBD2. Germline loops: CDR1 LGHNA, CDR2 YNFKEQ. The CDR3 has 18 residues. Trimming took 0 bases from V and 12 from J; bases not matched to a gene: 15. For the CDR3, the DNA is TGTGCCAGCAGCCAAGATGGGGCTAGCGGGGGGGCCGGGGGTCCGCAGTTCTTC. Its protein is CASSQDGASGGAGGPQFF.

This clone is a singleton in its sample. The J gene is TRBJ2-1, the V gene TRBV4-2; D is ambiguous. V was trimmed by 1 base and J by 6 bases, leaving 16 bases between them. CDR3 length: 16 residues. Germline V gene lookup returns CDR1 LGHNA and CDR2 YNFKEQ. CDR3 sequence (DNA): TGTGCCAGCAGCCAAGTTGCGGCTGCCTGGGGCAATGAGCAGTTCTTC. Protein sequence: CASSQVAAAWGNEQFF.

V usage is TRBV11-2 and J usage is TRBJ1-1; D is uncertain. V lost 1 base and J lost 1, with 7 bases in between. Germline assignment: CDR1 SGHAT and CDR2 FQNNGV. This CDR3 contains 14 residues. This chain's CDR3 is CASSLGVGNTEAFF. CDR3 bases: TGTGCCAGCAGCTTAGGGGTGGGGAACACTGAAGCTTTCTTT.

The chain recombines TRBV13 with TRBJ1-1; D is undetermined. Germline CDR1 reads PRHDT; CDR2 reads FYEKMQ (reference sequence). Trimming removed 5 bases from V and 1 base from J, with 11 bases in between. This CDR3 contains 14 residues. The CDR3 nucleotides read TGTGCCAGCAGCCCGCAGGACGGGAACACTGAAGCTTTCTTT. Its translation: CASSPQDGNTEAFF. Based on the CDR3 plus reference TRBV13 and TRBJ1-1, the full variable domain is AAGVIQSPRHLIKEKRETATLKCYPIPRHDTVYWYQQGPGQDPQFLISFYEKMQSDKGSIPDRFSAQQFSDYHSELNMSSLELGDSALYFCASSPQDGNTEAFFGQGTRLTVV.

This clone was seen more than once but under ten times. The chain employs TRBV10-3 and TRBJ1-1; D is ambiguous. Trimming removed 4 bases at V and 4 bases at J, with 7 bases between. The CDR3 has 12 amino acids. CDR1 ENHRY and CDR2 SYGVKD come from the germline V gene. CDR3 protein: CAISATATEAFF. The CDR3 coding sequence is TGTGCCATCAGTGCAACGGCCACTGAAGCTTTCTTT.

The chain combines TRBV29-1 with TRBJ2-7; 8 nucleotides match TRBD1. Germline V gene lookup returns CDR1 SQVTM and CDR2 ANQGSEA. This CDR3 has 12 residues. V was clipped by 7 bases and J by 3 bases; unmatched bases: 5. CDR3 nucleotides: TGCAGCGGCGGGACAGGAGTCTACGAGCAGTACTTC. Residues: CSGGTGVYEQYF.

This chain's CDR3 is CASSKWRLGPLHF. The CDR3 nucleotides are TGTGCCAGCAGCAAATGGAGGTTGGGACCCCTCCACTTT. The chain combines TRBV21-1 with TRBJ1-6. TRBV21-1 is a documented pseudogene. This CDR3 has 13 residues.

This rearrangement joins TRBV7-9 to TRBJ1-2; D is perhaps TRBD1 (5 bases). Trimming shortened V by 5 bases and J by 1 base, and 14 bases separated the two germline ends. This CDR3 contains 15 residues. Germline V gene lookup returns CDR1 SEHNR and CDR2 FQNEAQ (reference sequence). The CDR3 loop reads CASSLPTAVNYGYTF. The CDR3 DNA reads as TGTGCCAGCAGCCTCCCGACAGCTGTTAACTATGGCTACACCTTC. Supplemented by reference TRBV7-9 and TRBJ1-2, the full variable domain reads DTGVSQNPRHKITKRGQNVTFRCDPISEHNRLYWYRQTLGQGPEFLTYFQNEAQLEKSRLLSDRFSAERPKGSFSTLEIQRTEQGDSAMYLCASSLPTAVNYGYTFGSGTRLTVV.

This clone was found once. CDR3: CASSEMRVQPQHF. CDR3 in DNA: TGTGCCAGCAGTGAAATGAGGGTTCAGCCCCAGCATTTT. The chain recombines TRBV6-1 with TRBJ1-5; D is undetermined. Germline V gene sequence: CDR1 MNHNS, CDR2 SASEGT. V dropped 2 bases and J dropped 6 bases, with 8 bases sitting between them. This CDR3 is built from 13 residues.

This sequence joins TRBV29-1 and TRBJ2-2, with 10 bases lining up with TRBD1. Germline V gives CDR1 SQVTM, CDR2 ANQGSEA. Germline trimming cut 2 bases from V and 6 bases from J; bases unmatched to any gene: 9. This CDR3 is 16 amino acids long. CDR3 nucleotides: TGCAGCGTTGAAAAGATAGGGGACAGGGGCTCCGGGGAGCTGTTTTTT. Encoded protein: CSVEKIGDRGSGELFF.

The V and J genes are TRBV7-8 and TRBJ2-5, with D perhaps TRBD2 (6 bases). The end of the DNA fits TRBJ2-7 better, so the J call may be wrong. Germline V gene lookup returns CDR1 SGHVS and CDR2 FQNEAQ. The CDR3 is made up of 15 amino acids. DNA of the CDR3: TGTGCCAGCAGCTCTACCCTAGCGTTTACCTACGAGCAGTACTTC. Translated, it gives CASSSTLAFTYEQYF.

The rearrangement uses TRBV5-1 and TRBJ2-3; 8 positions match TRBD2. Germline trimming cut 0 bases from V and 10 bases from J; bases unmatched to any gene: 10. Germline assignment: CDR1 SGHRS and CDR2 YFSETQ. The CDR3 runs 15 residues. This CDR3 is CASSLASGGPSSQYF. CDR3 DNA sequence: TGCGCCAGCAGCTTGGCGTCGGGAGGGCCGTCGTCGCAGTATTTT. Based on the CDR3 plus reference TRBV5-1 and TRBJ2-3, the full variable domain is KAGVTQTPRYLIKTRGQQVTLSCSPISGHRSVSWYQQTPGQGLQFLFEYFSETQRNKGNFPGRFSGRQFSNSRSEMNVSTLELGDSALYLCASSLASGGPSSQYFGPGTRLTVL.

V gene TRBV4-1 combines with J gene TRBJ1-2; D may be TRBD1 (6 bases). V was shortened by 11 bases and J by 2 bases, with 15 bases between the two germline ends. The CDR3 sequence is 13 residues long. Germline V CDR1 and CDR2: MGHRA, YSYEKL. In nucleotides, the CDR3 is TGCGCCTCCTCCCGGGGGGCCAACTATGGCTACACCTTC. Amino acid sequence: CASSRGANYGYTF.

The chain joins TRBV7-2 to TRBJ1-5; D is undetermined. From germline, CDR1 is SGHTA and CDR2 FQGNSA. The CDR3 is made up of 13 amino acids. With 5 bases removed from V and 3 bases from J, the gap between germline ends came to 8 bases. The CDR3 DNA reads TGTGCCAGCAGCCTGGCATCCAATCAGCCCCAGCATTTT. Protein sequence: CASSLASNQPQHF.

This clone has just one count. The gene calls are TRBV5-3 and TRBJ2-7, with D perhaps matching TRBD2 (5 bases). TRBV5-3 is given ORF status, its function remaining uncertain. V was pared by 10 bases and J by 2 bases, with 16 bases between. The CDR3 runs 13 residues. CDR3 sequence: CAPKEAEPYEQYF. The CDR3 region has the DNA TGTGCCCCCAAGGAGGCTGAACCCTACGAGCAGTACTTC.

In its sample, this clone was seen a few times. The chain links TRBV2 to TRBJ2-3, with D possibly TRBD2 on 7 matching bases. This CDR3 has 16 amino acids. V was cut by 7 bases and J by 2 bases, with 19 bases left in between. CDR1 SNHLY and CDR2 FYNNEI come from the germline V gene. The CDR3 DNA follows: TGTGCCAGCAATAAAGGGGGAGGGATACTCACAGATACGCAGTATTTT. It specifies CASNKGGGILTDTQYF.

The chain recombines TRBV11-3 with TRBJ2-3; D perhaps matches TRBD2 (6 bases). This CDR3 region has 13 residues. Germline V lookup: CDR1 SGHNT, CDR2 YENEEA. Trimming removed 4 bases at V and 6 bases at J, with 11 bases between. The CDR3 DNA follows: TGTGCCAGCAGCTCCTCAGGGAGGGATACGCAGTATTTT. This codes for CASSSSGRDTQYF.

The V call is TRBV5-5, the J call TRBJ1-1; a weak D match, TRBD1 (5 bases). This CDR3 is built from 14 residues. The V gene lost 4 bases and the J gene lost 1 base, with 11 bases spanning the gap. Germline-derived CDR1 and CDR2 are SGHKS and YYEKEE (reference sequence). DNA for the CDR3: TGTGCCAGCAGCACCAATGACAGGAACACTGAAGCTTTCTTT. Its translation: CASSTNDRNTEAFF.